The 23 T cell receptor beta chains below come from one sample, sequenced in a study of breast tumors, draining lymph nodes, adjacent tissues. TCRdb re-analysed the multiplex PCR reads in MiXCR, keeping a single row per CDR3 protein. The sample yields 25,000 or so distinct CDR3 sequences, almost 70% seen once. What was sequenced was tumor-adjacent breast tissue. These receptors came from a female donor with breast cancer. Some clones in this sample may be carry-over from other donors' samples.

V and J are TRBV11-2 and TRBJ2-2, with D possibly being TRBD1 or TRBD2 (5 bases each). The CDR3 length is 17 residues. Trimming cost V 4 bases and J 2 bases, with 17 bases left between them. Germline V lookup: CDR1 SGHAT, CDR2 FQNNGV. CDR3 sequence: CASSSYFGTKNTGELFF. The DNA of the CDR3 is TGTGCCAGCAGCTCCTATTTCGGGACCAAAAACACCGGGGAGCTGTTTTTT.

CDR3 in DNA: TGCGCCAGCGGGTTGGGACAGGGTAACTACGAGCAGTACTTC. It yields the protein CASGLGQGNYEQYF. The J gene is TRBJ2-7, the V gene TRBV10-1, with TRBD1 matching 9 bases. This CDR3 spans 14 amino acids. The J segment lost 3 bases and the V segment lost 8 bases, leaving 8 bases of the junction unmatched. The germline V gene encodes CDR1 WNHNN and CDR2 SYGVQD (reference sequence).

The J gene is TRBJ2-7, the V gene TRBV5-4; 7 nucleotides align to TRBD2. V lost 2 bases and J lost 7; bases outside the gene matches: 3. This CDR3 spans 12 amino acids. CDR1 SGHNT and CDR2 YYREEE come from the germline V gene (reference sequence). The CDR3 loop reads CASSFWEGEQYF. The DNA of the CDR3 is TGTGCCAGCAGCTTCTGGGAGGGGGAGCAGTACTTC.

The V gene is TRBV10-3, the J gene TRBJ1-5, with unresolved D. The CDR3 is 16 residues long. Germline V CDR1 and CDR2: ENHRY, SYGVKD. V dropped 2 bases and J dropped 0 bases, with 11 bases sitting between them. The CDR3 sequence: CAISEGRRNSNQPQHF. CDR3 DNA: TGTGCCATCAGTGAGGGACGGAGAAATAGCAATCAGCCCCAGCATTTT.

This chain uses TRBV7-6 with TRBJ1-5; perhaps TRBD1 as D (5 bases). This CDR3 region has 13 residues. The V gene lost 5 bases and the J gene lost 5 bases, with 10 bases spanning the gap. CDR1 and CDR2 from the germline V gene are SGHVS and FNYEAQ. In DNA, the CDR3 is TGTGCCAGCAGCCTGGGGACCGATCAGCCCCAGCATTTT. Its protein is CASSLGTDQPQHF.

By proportion, this clonotype is medium-sized. This chain links TRBV12-3 or TRBV12-4 with TRBJ1-6, with unresolved D. Between the trimmed V and J ends, which lost 5 bases and 9 bases, there was a span of 8 bases. CDR3 length equals 12 residues. CDR3 DNA sequence: TGTGCCAGCAGTATAAGAGGTTCACCCCTCCACTTT. Encoded protein: CASSIRGSPLHF.

The chain joins TRBV15 to TRBJ1-5; no clear D gene. The CDR3 contains 14 residues. Trimming removed 0 bases at V and 3 bases at J, with 6 bases between. CDR1 and CDR2 (germline): LNHNV, YYDKDF (reference sequence). Here the CDR3 DNA reads TGTGCCACCAGCAGAGAGGATTTCAATCAGCCCCAGCATTTT. It yields the protein CATSREDFNQPQHF.

The chain combines TRBV5-4 with TRBJ2-1, with D perhaps matching TRBD2 (6 bases). V lost 0 bases and J 9 bases, leaving 13 bases between the germline ends. Germline values: CDR1 SGHNT, CDR2 YYREEE (reference sequence). The CDR3 contains 14 residues. CDR3 sequence reads: CASSLVGGIGEQFF. Here the CDR3 DNA reads TGTGCCAGCAGCTTGGTTGGGGGGATCGGTGAGCAGTTCTTC.

In this sample, this clonotype turned up once. V and J are TRBV14 and TRBJ2-5, with D tentatively TRBD2 (5 bases). Germline V gene sequence: CDR1 SGHDN, CDR2 FVKESK. This CDR3 is 17 amino acids long. Trimming took 0 bases from V and 5 from J, leaving 19 bases between them. CDR3 protein: CASSQETRASRMETQYF. CDR3 in DNA: TGTGCCAGCAGCCAAGAAACTCGGGCTAGCCGGATGGAGACCCAGTACTTC.

The chain couples TRBV24-1 to TRBJ1-5; tentatively, D is TRBD1 (5 bases). V was cut by 6 bases and J by 6 bases, with 14 bases left in between. From germline, CDR1 is KGHDR and CDR2 SFDVKD. The CDR3 is made up of 14 amino acids. Here the CDR3 DNA reads TGTGCCACCAGTCCAGGGTATCAGGGTCAGCCCCAGCATTTT. Its protein is CATSPGYQGQPQHF.

The CDR3 bases are TGCAGTGCCAGTAGCGGGAGAGATTACAATGAGCAGTTCTTC. Amino acids: CSASSGRDYNEQFF. The chain employs TRBV20-1 and TRBJ2-1; TRBD2 matches 9 bases. Per the germline V gene, CDR1 is DFQATT and CDR2 is SNEGSKA (reference sequence). The V gene end was trimmed by 6 bases and the J gene end by 4 bases; junction bases not matched to a gene: 7. The CDR3 consists of 14 residues.

The J gene is TRBJ2-7, the V gene TRBV20-1; D possibly corresponds to TRBD2 (6 bases). Germline V gene data show CDR1 as DFQATT and CDR2 as SNEGSKA (reference sequence). V was shortened by 6 bases and J by 4 bases, with 19 bases between the two germline ends. This CDR3 region has 14 residues. The CDR3 spells CSALSALARYEQYF. As DNA, the CDR3 is TGCAGTGCATTATCAGCCCTAGCGCGATACGAGCAGTACTTC.

The chain recombines TRBV2 with TRBJ2-6; perhaps TRBD1 as D (5 bases). V shed 2 bases and J shed 2 bases, with 10 bases lying between them. Looked up from germline, CDR1 is SNHLY and CDR2 is FYNNEI. The CDR3 consists of 16 residues. CDR3 sequence reads: CASSEQGSAGANVLTF. The CDR3 DNA reads as TGTGCCAGCAGTGAACAGGGAAGCGCTGGGGCCAACGTCCTGACTTTC. The full variable domain, in which reference TRBV2 and TRBJ2-6 provide the parts outside the CDR3, is EPEVTQTPSHQVTQMGQEVILRCVPISNHLYFYWYRQILGQKVEFLVSFYNNEISEKSEIFDDQFSVERPDGSNFTLKIRSTKLEDSAMYFCASSEQGSAGANVLTFGAGSRLTVL.

In its sample, this clonotype was seen many times. The chain combines TRBV12-1 with TRBJ2-7; the table's D call TRBD2 went unverified against the DNA. TRBV12-1 is flagged as a pseudogene. The CDR3 is 16 residues long. In nucleotides, the CDR3 is TGTGCCAGCAGCCCCGTAGGGCTAGATTGGGGTTACGAGCAGTACTTC. Encoded protein: CASSPVGLDWGYEQYF.

Comments on this clonotype: Its ends do not fully match the called genes, so a read error is possible. The chain is built from TRBV2 and TRBJ2-5; tentatively, D is TRBD2 (5 bases). Germline V gene sequence: CDR1 SNHLY, CDR2 FYNNEI. The CDR3 is 13 residues long. The CDR3 is CASSEKRKETKYF. In DNA form, the CDR3 reads TGTGCCAGCAGTGAGAAGCGGAAAGAGACCAAGTACTTC.

This clonotype was found once. The rearrangement links TRBV5-1 to TRBJ2-3; TRBD2 matches 11 bases. Germline CDR1 is SGHRS and CDR2 is YFSETQ. The V gene end was trimmed by 0 bases and the J gene end by 4 bases; junction bases not matched to a gene: 4. The CDR3 runs 16 residues. The CDR3 loop reads CASSLEPGLAADTQYF. As DNA, the CDR3 is TGCGCCAGCAGCTTGGAACCGGGACTAGCGGCAGATACGCAGTATTTT.

The CDR3 region has the DNA TGTGCCAGCAGCCGCCCGGGACAGTTTTACACCGGGGAGCTGTTTTTT. Translating it yields CASSRPGQFYTGELFF. The chain employs TRBV12-3 or TRBV12-4 and TRBJ2-2; 7 bases line up with TRBD1. CDR3 length: 16 residues. Trimming cost V 6 bases and J 3 bases; bases outside gene matches: 10.

The chain has TRBV15 and TRBJ1-5; D perhaps matches TRBD1 (5 bases). The germline V gene has CDR1 LNHNV and CDR2 YYDKDF (reference sequence). The length of the CDR3 is 19 residues. V was shortened by 0 bases and J by 0 bases, with 18 bases between the two germline ends. CDR3 DNA: TGTGCCACCAGCAGAGAGGCGGTATTCCGGGGGTATAGCAATCAGCCCCAGCATTTT. It codes for CATSREAVFRGYSNQPQHF.

This rearrangement joins TRBV15 to TRBJ2-7; the D is unclear. The CDR3 runs 13 residues. Germline CDR1 and CDR2: LNHNV and YYDKDF (reference sequence). Trimming removed 0 bases at V and 6 bases at J, with 9 bases between. The chain's CDR3 is CATSRDTHPEQYF. The CDR3 nucleotides read TGTGCCACCAGCAGAGATACCCACCCCGAGCAGTACTTC.

This clonotype is termed medium-sized. The V call is TRBV7-9, the J call TRBJ2-7; a possible D gene is TRBD2 (7 bases). Germline CDR1 SEHNR, CDR2 FQNEAQ (reference sequence). V was shortened by 1 base and J by 3 bases, with 10 bases between the two germline ends. The CDR3 length is 14 residues. The DNA of the CDR3 is TGTGCCAGCAGCTTAGAAGGGGGGGGCTACGAGCAGTACTTC. Translating gives CASSLEGGGYEQYF.

The chain recombines TRBV5-6 with TRBJ2-2; 8 bases map to TRBD1. This CDR3 comprises 17 residues. The germline gives CDR1 SGHDT, CDR2 YYEEEE. After removal of 6 bases from V and 4 bases from J, the junction contained 14 bases not matched to a gene. The CDR3 is CASTSISGQGLTGELFF. Here the CDR3 DNA reads TGTGCCAGCACCTCCATTTCCGGACAGGGACTCACCGGGGAGCTGTTTTTT.

The table lists this clonotype with a count of one. The V call is TRBV13, the J call TRBJ2-7, with D possibly being TRBD1 (5 bases). Trimming took off 6 bases at V and 5 bases at J, with 11 bases between the two ends. This CDR3 spans 12 amino acids. Per germline, CDR1 PRHDT and CDR2 FYEKMQ (reference sequence). CDR3: CASSSRQNEQYF. The CDR3 DNA is TGTGCCAGCAGTTCAAGACAGAACGAGCAGTACTTC. Drawing the rest from reference TRBV13 and TRBJ2-7, the complete variable domain is AAGVIQSPRHLIKEKRETATLKCYPIPRHDTVYWYQQGPGQDPQFLISFYEKMQSDKGSIPDRFSAQQFSDYHSELNMSSLELGDSALYFCASSSRQNEQYFGPGTRLTVT.

This clonotype was seen more than once but under ten times. CDR3 coding DNA: TGTGCCAGCAGCTTTCAAGAGGCCGGGGAGCTGTTTTTT. It encodes CASSFQEAGELFF. The rearrangement uses TRBV5-4 and TRBJ2-2; unclear D gene. The CDR3 length is 13 residues. V lost 2 bases and J 6 bases, leaving 8 bases between the germline ends. The V gene's germline CDR1 is SGHNT and CDR2 YYREEE (reference sequence).